This TCR beta chain was recorded in a study of shared clonotypes between healthy human individuals. The study, taken as a whole, reports: Clonotype sharing across donors was expected to vary with sequencing depth.

Regarding this clone: Its cognate antigen is unknown.

The authors distributed each subset's genomic DNA evenly over several immunoSEQ plates. Assay used: immunoSEQ multiplex PCR; TCRdb lists only in-frame clones, some missing. The data contain 2 million to 2.5 million clones, around 93% of them seen just once; the ten biggest clones take up more than 0.35%. Germline V gene data show CDR1 as SGHNT and CDR2 as YYREEE (reference sequence). This CDR3 is built from 14 residues. V lost 3 bases, J lost 4 bases, and 13 bases lay in between. The source is a man between 18 and 35 years old in good health. Some clones in this sample may be carry-over from other donors' samples. The gene calls are TRBV5-4 and TRBJ2-5, with D perhaps being TRBD1 or TRBD2 (5 bases each). The sample comprised naive CD4+ T cells from PBMCs. As to subset: CD45RA+ positively selected. The CDR3 region is CASSWETGRETQYF. CDR3 in DNA: TGTGCCAGCAGCTGGGAGACGGGGCGAGAGACCCAGTACTTC. The entire variable domain, with the rest obtained from reference TRBV5-4 and TRBJ2-5, is as follows: ETGVTQSPTHLIKTRGQQVTLRCSSQSGHNTVSWYQQALGQGPQFIFQYYREEENGRGNFPPRFSGLQFPNYSSELNVNALELDDSALYLCASSWETGRETQYFGPGTRLLVL.